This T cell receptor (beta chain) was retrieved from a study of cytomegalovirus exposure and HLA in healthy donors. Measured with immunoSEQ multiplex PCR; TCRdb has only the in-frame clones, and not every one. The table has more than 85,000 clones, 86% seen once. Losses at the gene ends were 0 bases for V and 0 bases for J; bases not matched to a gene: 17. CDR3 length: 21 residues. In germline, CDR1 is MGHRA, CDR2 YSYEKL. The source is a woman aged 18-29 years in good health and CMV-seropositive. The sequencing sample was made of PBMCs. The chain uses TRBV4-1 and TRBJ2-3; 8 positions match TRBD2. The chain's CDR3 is CASSQEAWRVAGTPSTDTQYF. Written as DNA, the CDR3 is TGCGCCAGCAGCCAAGAAGCCTGGCGGGTAGCGGGGACCCCTAGCACAGATACGCAGTATTTT.